The rows below give T cell receptor beta chains drawn from one sample of a study of identical twins. In TCRdb, the 5' RACE reads were re-called with MiXCR into one record per CDR3 protein. The sample consists of approximately 230,000 distinct CDR3 sequences, about 14% of them appearing once. Sequenced: memory (CD45RO+) T cells sorted from blood. These receptors all stem from a woman younger than 30 in good health. Both conserved end residues are part of each CDR3. Fields, in order: CDR3 length, D gene, clone size, J gene, V gene, CDR3 DNA, CDR3 protein. A D gene is named only where the DNA matches it firmly. Clone size is not always given. Where it is, it says once, few, many or a class for expanded clones.

15,.,.,TRBJ1-2,TRBV12-3/TRBV12-4,TGTGCCAGCAGTCGGGACGGGGTAAAGGCCTATGGCTACACCTTC,CASSRDGVKAYGYTF
15,.,.,TRBJ2-7,TRBV7-2,TGTGCCAGCAGCTTATTTGGAACAGCCTCCTACGAGCAGTACTTC,CASSLFGTASYEQYF
12,.,few,TRBJ2-7,TRBV12-3/TRBV12-4,TGTGCCAGCAGTTTGGGGGGCCAAGTGAGGTACTTC,CASSLGGQVRYF
18,TRBD1,.,TRBJ2-2,TRBV5-6,TGTGCCAGCAGCTTGCCCGGGACAGGCCCCACGAACACCGGGGAGCTGTTTTTT,CASSLPGTGPTNTGELFF
14,.,.,TRBJ2-5,TRBV3-1,TGTGCCAGCAGCCAAGATCAGGGAAAAGAGACCCAGTACTTC,CASSQDQGKETQYF
14,.,many,TRBJ2-1,TRBV18,TGTGCCAGCTCACCACTCGCGGGGAACAATGAGCAGTTCTTC,CASSPLAGNNEQFF
15,TRBD2,many,TRBJ2-5,TRBV12-3/TRBV12-4,TGTGCCAGCAGCCTAACTAGCGGGAGAGGAGAGACCCAGTACTTC,CASSLTSGRGETQYF
18,.,many,TRBJ2-7,TRBV12-3/TRBV12-4,TGTGCCAGCAGTTTAGAGGTGATGGGGGGACCGCCCAGTTACGAGCAGTACTTC,CASSLEVMGGPPSYEQYF
14,.,.,TRBJ2-3,TRBV5-1,TGCGCCAGCAGCTTGGCCGGGATCACAGATACGCAGTATTTT,CASSLAGITDTQYF
15,.,many,TRBJ2-3,TRBV11-2,TGTGCCAGCAGCTTAGATCCCTCTCAAAACTCTAGGCAGTATTTT,CASSLDPSQNSRQYF
15,.,few,TRBJ1-1,TRBV6-2/TRBV6-3,TGTGCCAGCAGCACCCCACGGGAAAGTAGGACTGAAGCTTTCTTT,CASSTPRESRTEAFF
14,.,.,TRBJ2-7,TRBV19,TGTGCCAGTAGTATCGGAGGGACAAATTACGAGCAGTACTTC,CASSIGGTNYEQYF
14,.,few,TRBJ2-1,TRBV12-3/TRBV12-4,TGTGCCAGCAGTTCCGGGCCCCCCCCCAATGAGCAGTTCTTC,CASSSGPPPNEQFF
14,.,.,TRBJ2-2,TRBV4-3,TGCGCCAGCAGACAAGGCCCGAACACCGGGGAGCTGTTTTTT,CASRQGPNTGELFF
15,.,few,TRBJ2-2,TRBV7-2,TGTGCCAGCAGCTTAGACAGACCGGGCACCGGGGAGCTGTTTTTT,CASSLDRPGTGELFF
15,TRBD2,few,TRBJ2-7,TRBV7-2,TGTGCCAGCAGCCAAATGGCGGGGGGGCATAAAGAGCAGTACTTC,CASSQMAGGHKEQYF
16,.,many,TRBJ2-3,TRBV18,TGTGCCAGCTCAACCGACACGAGAGCTAGCACAGATACGCAGTATTTT,CASSTDTRASTDTQYF
11,.,many,TRBJ1-1,TRBV6-5,TGTGCCAGCAGTTCCGCAACTGAAGCTTTCTTT,CASSSATEAFF
16,TRBD1,.,TRBJ2-1,TRBV6-1,TGTGCCAGCAGTCCCCGACAGGGTAGGTCCTACAATGAGCAGTTCTTC,CASSPRQGRSYNEQFF
13,.,few,TRBJ1-1,TRBV3-1,TGTGCCAGCAGCCAAAAAGGGGGAACTGAAGCCTTCTTT,CASSQKGGTEAFF
13,TRBD1,few,TRBJ2-2,TRBV20-1,TGCAGTGCTAGAGTCACAGGGGTCGGGGAGCTGTTTTTT,CSARVTGVGELFF
13,.,.,TRBJ2-1,TRBV29-1,TGCAGCCCCGGTAGGGGGGCAGTGGATGAGCAGTTCTTC,CSPGRGAVDEQFF
14,.,many,TRBJ2-1,TRBV24-1,TGTGCCACCAGTGCGCAGGACTCTAGGGATGAGCAGTTCTTC,CATSAQDSRDEQFF
13,.,.,TRBJ2-5,TRBV5-1,TGCGCCAGCAGCATAGACAGCCAAGAGACCCAGTACTTC,CASSIDSQETQYF
18,TRBD2,.,TRBJ2-1,TRBV2,TGTGCCAGCAGTGAATTCCGGACAGCGGGGGGGTCTTACAATGAGCAGTTCTTC,CASSEFRTAGGSYNEQFF
17,TRBD2,.,TRBJ2-3,TRBV7-6,TGTGCCAGCAGCTTAGAGGTTGCGGGAGGGATTGGAGATACGCAGTATTTT,CASSLEVAGGIGDTQYF
16,TRBD1,.,TRBJ2-4,TRBV2,TGTGCCAGCAGTATACAGGGGATATTGGCCAAAAACATTCAGTACTTC,CASSIQGILAKNIQYF
13,.,many,TRBJ2-1,TRBV10-3,TGTGCCACCAACACGGGGGCCTACAATGAGCAGTTCTTC,CATNTGAYNEQFF
14,.,few,TRBJ1-5,TRBV28,TGTGCCAGCCGCCCCTCGGGCGACAATCAGCCCCAGCATTTT,CASRPSGDNQPQHF
16,.,few,TRBJ2-3,TRBV12-3/TRBV12-4,TGTGCCAGTTCGGCCTCCGGCCTGGGGACCGTTTCTACGCAGTATTTT,CASSASGLGTVSTQYF
15,TRBD1,few,TRBJ1-2,TRBV27,TGTGCCAGCAGTTTATCCAGGGGGAAAAACTATGGCTACACCTTC,CASSLSRGKNYGYTF
14,.,many,TRBJ1-4,TRBV12-3/TRBV12-4,TGTGCCAGCAGTCAAACACCCAGGGTCGCAAAACTGTTTTTT,CASSQTPRVAKLFF
15,.,few,TRBJ1-1,TRBV3-1,TGTGCCAGCAGCCGGTGGGACGGTGGGAACACTGAAGCTTTCTTT,CASSRWDGGNTEAFF
14,TRBD1,few,TRBJ2-5,TRBV5-6,TGTGCCAGCAGAAAAGAGGGGGCGGGTGAGACCCAGTACTTC,CASRKEGAGETQYF
14,TRBD1,few,TRBJ2-1,TRBV6-5,TGTGCCAGCAGTTCCCCCTACAGGGGCAATGAGCAGTTCTTC,CASSSPYRGNEQFF
13,.,.,TRBJ2-7,TRBV7-9,TGTGCCAGCAGCTTCTCGGGGATTTACGAGCAGTACTTC,CASSFSGIYEQYF
14,TRBD1,.,TRBJ1-1,TRBV7-2,TGTGCCAGCAGCAAACAGGGGGCCAACACTGAAGCTTTCTTT,CASSKQGANTEAFF
13,.,many,TRBJ2-3,TRBV20-1,TGCAGTGCTGGGGGACGAGCCACAGATACGCAGTATTTT,CSAGGRATDTQYF
12,.,few,TRBJ1-1,TRBV7-8,TGTGCCAGCAGCCGGACACGAACGGAGGCTTTCTTT,CASSRTRTEAFF
18,TRBD2,few,TRBJ2-7,TRBV5-1,TGCGCCAGCAGCTTGAAACGGTTAGGGGCGAGCGGGATCTACGAGCAGTACTTC,CASSLKRLGASGIYEQYF
12,.,.,TRBJ2-3,TRBV7-8,TGTGCCAGCAGAACAGGGTGGGATACGCAGTATTTT,CASRTGWDTQYF
14,.,.,TRBJ2-1,TRBV20-1,TGCAGTGCGGTCGTCCTAGCGCGACAGAATGAGCAGTTCTTC,CSAVVLARQNEQFF
14,.,.,TRBJ2-2,TRBV28,TGTGCCAGCAGACCGGCACTCGAAGGCGGGGAGCTGTTTTTT,CASRPALEGGELFF
15,TRBD2,few,TRBJ2-5,TRBV7-2,TGTGCCAGCAGCTTTCAAGCGGGAGATGGAGAGACCCAGTACTTC,CASSFQAGDGETQYF
16,.,.,TRBJ2-5,TRBV20-1,TGCAGTGCTAGTCGACATACCGGGACTTCTGGAGAGACCCAGTACTTC,CSASRHTGTSGETQYF